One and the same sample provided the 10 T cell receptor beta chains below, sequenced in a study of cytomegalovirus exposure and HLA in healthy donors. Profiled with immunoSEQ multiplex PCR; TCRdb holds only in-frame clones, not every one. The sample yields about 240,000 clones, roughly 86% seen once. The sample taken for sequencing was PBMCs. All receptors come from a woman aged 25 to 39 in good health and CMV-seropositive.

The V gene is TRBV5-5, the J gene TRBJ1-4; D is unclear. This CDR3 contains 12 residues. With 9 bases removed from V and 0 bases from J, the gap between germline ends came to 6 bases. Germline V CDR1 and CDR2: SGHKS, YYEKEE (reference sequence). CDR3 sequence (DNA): TGTGCCACAGGTGCAACTAATGAAAAACTGTTTTTT. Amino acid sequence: CATGATNEKLFF.

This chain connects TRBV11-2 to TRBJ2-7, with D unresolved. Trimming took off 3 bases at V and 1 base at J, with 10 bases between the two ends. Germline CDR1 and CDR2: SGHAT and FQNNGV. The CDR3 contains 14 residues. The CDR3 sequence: CASSFSAGSYEQYF. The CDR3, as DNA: TGTGCCAGCAGCTTCAGTGCCGGGTCCTACGAGCAGTACTTC.

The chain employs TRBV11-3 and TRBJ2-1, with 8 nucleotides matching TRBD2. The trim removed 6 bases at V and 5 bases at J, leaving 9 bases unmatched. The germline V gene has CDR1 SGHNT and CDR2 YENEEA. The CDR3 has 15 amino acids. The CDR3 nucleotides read TGTGCCAGCAGTCCTAGACTAGCGCAAAACAATGAGCAGTTCTTC. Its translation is CASSPRLAQNNEQFF.

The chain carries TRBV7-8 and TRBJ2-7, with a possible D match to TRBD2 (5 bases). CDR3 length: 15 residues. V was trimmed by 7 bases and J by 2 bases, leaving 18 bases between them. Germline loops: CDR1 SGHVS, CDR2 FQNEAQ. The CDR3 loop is CASTNWGEGTYEQYF. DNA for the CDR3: TGTGCCAGCACCAATTGGGGAGAAGGCACCTACGAGCAGTACTTC.

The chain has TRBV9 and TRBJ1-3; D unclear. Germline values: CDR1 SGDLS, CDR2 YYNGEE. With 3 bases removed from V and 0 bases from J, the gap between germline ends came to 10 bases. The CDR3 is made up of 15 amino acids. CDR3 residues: CASSGLGNSGNTIYF. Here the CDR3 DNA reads TGTGCCAGCAGCGGCCTCGGTAACTCTGGAAACACCATATATTTT.

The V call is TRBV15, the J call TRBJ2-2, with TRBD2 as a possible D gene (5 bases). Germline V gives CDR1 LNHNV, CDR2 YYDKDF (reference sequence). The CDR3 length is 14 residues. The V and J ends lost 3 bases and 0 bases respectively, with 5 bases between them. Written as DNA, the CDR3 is TGTGCCACCAGCAGCGGGGCGAACACCGGGGAGCTGTTTTTT. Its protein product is CATSSGANTGELFF.

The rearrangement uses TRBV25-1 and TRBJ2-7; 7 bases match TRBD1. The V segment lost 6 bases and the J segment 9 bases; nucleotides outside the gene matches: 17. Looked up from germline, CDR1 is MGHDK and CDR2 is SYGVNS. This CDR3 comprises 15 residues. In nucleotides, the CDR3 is TGTGCCAGCAGGGCCTCCGGGACAGTTTATACTGGGCAGTACTTC. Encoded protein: CASRASGTVYTGQYF.

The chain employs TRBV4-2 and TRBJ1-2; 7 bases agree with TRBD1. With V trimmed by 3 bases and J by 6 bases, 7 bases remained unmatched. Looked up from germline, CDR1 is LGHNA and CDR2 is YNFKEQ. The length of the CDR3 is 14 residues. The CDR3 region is CASSHNRGLDGYTF. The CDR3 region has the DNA TGTGCCAGCAGCCATAACAGGGGATTAGATGGCTACACCTTC.

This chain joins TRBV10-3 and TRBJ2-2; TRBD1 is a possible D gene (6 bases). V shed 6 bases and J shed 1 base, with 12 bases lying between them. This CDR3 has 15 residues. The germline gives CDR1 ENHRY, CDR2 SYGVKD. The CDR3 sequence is CAIRPGDGNTGELFF. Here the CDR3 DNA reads TGTGCCATCAGACCAGGGGACGGGAACACCGGGGAGCTGTTTTTT.

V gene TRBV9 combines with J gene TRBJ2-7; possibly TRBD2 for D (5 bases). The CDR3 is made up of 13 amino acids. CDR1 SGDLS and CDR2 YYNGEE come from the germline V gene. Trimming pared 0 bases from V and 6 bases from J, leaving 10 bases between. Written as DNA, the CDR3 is TGTGCCAGCAGCGTAGGGAGGCTTGGCGAGCAGTACTTC. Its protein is CASSVGRLGEQYF.